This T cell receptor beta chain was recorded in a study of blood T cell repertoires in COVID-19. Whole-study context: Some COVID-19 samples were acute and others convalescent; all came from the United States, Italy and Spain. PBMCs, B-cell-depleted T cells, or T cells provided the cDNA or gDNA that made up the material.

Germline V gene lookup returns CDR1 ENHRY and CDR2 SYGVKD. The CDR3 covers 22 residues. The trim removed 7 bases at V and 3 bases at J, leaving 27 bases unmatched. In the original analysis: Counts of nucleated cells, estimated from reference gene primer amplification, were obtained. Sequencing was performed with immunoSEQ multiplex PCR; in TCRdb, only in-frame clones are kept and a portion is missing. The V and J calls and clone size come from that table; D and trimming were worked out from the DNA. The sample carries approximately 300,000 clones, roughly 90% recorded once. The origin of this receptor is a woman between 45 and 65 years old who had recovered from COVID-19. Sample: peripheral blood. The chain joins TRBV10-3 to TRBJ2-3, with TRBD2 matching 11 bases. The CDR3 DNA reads TGTGCCATCAAACCATCCCATCCTCCTTTAGAGCCTCTAGCGGGGGGTACAGATACGCAGTATTTT. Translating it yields CAIKPSHPPLEPLAGGTDTQYF.